The 17 T cell receptor beta chains presented below share a single source sample, sequenced in a study of blood T cell repertoires in COVID-19. Using immunoSEQ multiplex PCR, the repertoire was profiled, and TCRdb retains in-frame clones only, with some absent. The data show approximately 200,000 clones, about 95% seen once. The sample was peripheral blood. These receptors originate from a man aged 30-40 years with COVID-19, enrolled during active disease.

The chain uses TRBV27 and TRBJ2-2; the D gene is possibly TRBD2 (7 bases). The germline V gene has CDR1 MNHEY and CDR2 SMNVEV (reference sequence). Trimming cost V 1 base and J 7 bases, with 10 bases left between them. The CDR3 is made up of 14 amino acids. CDR3: CASSLWGGSGELFF. CDR3 nucleotide sequence: TGTGCCAGCAGTTTATGGGGGGGCAGCGGGGAGCTGTTTTTT.

CDR3 loop: CASSLSAGTHDNEQFF. The CDR3 bases are TGTGCCAGCAGTTTATCGGCCGGGACACACGACAATGAGCAGTTCTTC. V gene TRBV27 combines with J gene TRBJ2-1; weak D call: TRBD1 (6 bases). The germline V gene encodes CDR1 MNHEY and CDR2 SMNVEV (reference sequence). V lost 0 bases, J lost 5 bases, and 14 bases lay in between. CDR3 length equals 16 residues.

The chain couples TRBV7-9 to TRBJ2-2; the D gene is possibly TRBD2 (6 bases). This CDR3 is built from 13 residues. Germline CDR1 SEHNR, CDR2 FQNEAQ (reference sequence). V lost 5 bases, J lost 7 bases, and 11 bases lay in between. The CDR3 coding sequence is TGTGCCAGCAGCCCAGGGACTGGCGGGGAGCTGTTTTTT. Translating it yields CASSPGTGGELFF.

V gene TRBV24-1 combines with J gene TRBJ1-5, with a tentative D call TRBD1 (6 bases). Trimming removed 4 bases at V and 9 bases at J, with 12 bases between. Germline V gives CDR1 KGHDR, CDR2 SFDVKD. The CDR3 extends over 13 amino acids. In DNA form, the CDR3 reads TGTGCCACCAGTGAAGAAACAGGGATGCCCCAGCATTTT. Its protein is CATSEETGMPQHF.

This chain connects TRBV10-2 to TRBJ2-7, with D perhaps matching TRBD2 (5 bases). Deletions cut 4 bases from V and 4 bases from J, with 11 bases between. This CDR3 contains 13 residues. Looked up from germline, CDR1 is WSHSY and CDR2 is SAAADI. CDR3 in amino acids: CASSVSRLYEQYF. CDR3 coding DNA: TGCGCCAGCAGTGTATCCAGACTATACGAGCAGTACTTC.

CDR3 DNA sequence: TGTGCCAGCAGTCCCGGTCGTTATAGCAATCAGCCCCAGCATTTT. Translating it yields CASSPGRYSNQPQHF. The rearrangement links TRBV6-5 to TRBJ1-5; the D is unclear. Trimming pared 5 bases from V and 0 bases from J, leaving 11 bases between. The CDR3 loop spans 15 amino acids. Germline V gene lookup returns CDR1 MNHEY and CDR2 SVGAGI.

This clone was observed a single time. This sequence joins TRBV11-2 and TRBJ1-4; 9 positions match TRBD1. V trimming: 1 base; J trimming: 3 bases; junction bases outside the gene matches: 6. This CDR3 is 17 amino acids long. The germline V gene encodes CDR1 SGHAT and CDR2 FQNNGV. Here the CDR3 reads CASSLADRGLANEKLFF. CDR3 coding DNA: TGTGCCAGCAGCTTAGCAGACAGGGGGTTGGCTAATGAAAAACTGTTTTTT.

V gene TRBV2 combines with J gene TRBJ1-1, with TRBD1 matching 8 bases. Trimming removed 8 bases from V and 6 bases from J; junction bases left unmatched: 5. The CDR3 has 12 residues. Germline lookup yields CDR1 SNHLY and CDR2 FYNNEI. CDR3 sequence (DNA): TGTGCCAGCGGCCGACAGGGGCCTGAAGCTTTCTTT. As protein: CASGRQGPEAFF.

The chain combines TRBV19 with TRBJ1-5; TRBD1 matches 7 bases. Losses at the gene ends were 5 bases for V and 6 bases for J; bases not matched to a gene: 4. Germline assignment: CDR1 LNHDA and CDR2 SQIVND (reference sequence). This CDR3 comprises 13 residues. The DNA of the CDR3 is TGTGCCAGTAGTCAAGACAGGGTTCAGCCCCAGCATTTT. This sequence encodes CASSQDRVQPQHF. The entire variable domain, with the rest obtained from reference TRBV19 and TRBJ1-5, is as follows: DGGITQSPKYLFRKEGQNVTLSCEQNLNHDAMYWYRQDPGQGLRLIYYSQIVNDFQKGDIAEGYSVSREKKESFPLTVTSAQKNPTAFYLCASSQDRVQPQHFGDGTRLSIL.

The CDR3 region is CASSEGGRIGYTF. The CDR3 bases are TGTGCCAGCAGTGAAGGGGGGCGCATAGGCTACACCTTC. This chain joins TRBV2 and TRBJ1-2, with D possibly matching TRBD1 (6 bases). Trimming removed 1 base at V and 8 bases at J, with 11 bases between. The CDR3 runs 13 residues. Germline V gene lookup returns CDR1 SNHLY and CDR2 FYNNEI.

The gene calls are TRBV9 and TRBJ1-1; a weak D match, TRBD1 (6 bases). Germline V gives CDR1 SGDLS, CDR2 YYNGEE. The CDR3 has 14 residues. V was clipped by 4 bases and J by 6 bases, with 16 bases between them. The CDR3 protein is CASSPDGGLPEAFF. Written as DNA, the CDR3 is TGTGCCAGCAGCCCAGACGGGGGGCTACCTGAAGCTTTCTTT.

The J gene is TRBJ2-2, the V gene TRBV4-1; weak D call: TRBD2 (7 bases). CDR1 and CDR2 from the germline V gene are MGHRA and YSYEKL. The CDR3 consists of 17 residues. Trimming removed 6 bases from V and 0 bases from J, with 17 bases in between. The CDR3 reads CASRPPRGGANTGELFF. The DNA for the CDR3 is TGCGCCAGCAGGCCCCCTAGGGGGGGGGCGAACACCGGGGAGCTGTTTTTT.

The chain is built from TRBV3-1 (or the pseudogene TRBV3-2) and TRBJ2-1; 7 bases are shared with TRBD1. The junction had 10 bases not matched to a gene; V was cut back by 5 bases and J by 9 bases. The CDR3 contains 14 residues. Germline CDR1 is LGHDT and CDR2 is YNNKEL (reference sequence). This CDR3 is CASSYLTGNSEQFF. CDR3 bases: TGTGCCAGCAGCTACCTGACAGGGAATAGTGAGCAGTTCTTC.

CDR3: CASSLGQWAPENTEAFF. As DNA, the CDR3 is TGTGCCAGCAGCTTAGGTCAGTGGGCACCGGAGAACACTGAAGCTTTCTTT. The chain links TRBV11-2 to TRBJ1-1; no firm D call. The germline V gene has CDR1 SGHAT and CDR2 FQNNGV. V shed 1 base and J shed 1 base, with 16 bases lying between them. The CDR3 extends over 17 amino acids.

The J gene is TRBJ1-2, the V gene TRBV6-5, with D unresolved. V lost 3 bases and J lost 6, with 14 bases in between. The V gene's germline CDR1 is MNHEY and CDR2 SVGAGI. The CDR3 is made up of 14 amino acids. The CDR3 nucleotides are TGTGCCAGCAGTTATGGTCAGATAAATGATGGCTACACCTTC. It specifies CASSYGQINDGYTF.

The CDR3 DNA reads as TGCAGCGTTGAAGATTCGGCCCAGGGGAGCGCAGCTTTCTTT. It encodes CSVEDSAQGSAAFF. V gene TRBV29-1 combines with J gene TRBJ1-1; D is perhaps TRBD1 (6 bases). V lost 0 bases and J lost 10, with 18 bases in between. The CDR3 spans 14 residues. Germline assignment: CDR1 SQVTM and CDR2 ANQGSEA. The full variable domain, rest sourced from reference TRBV29-1 and TRBJ1-1, is SAVISQKPSRDICQRGTSLTIQCQVDSQVTMMFWYRQQPGQSLTLIATANQGSEATYESGFVIDKFPISRPNLTFSTLTVSNMSPEDSSIYLCSVEDSAQGSAAFFGQGTRLTVV.

The chain employs TRBV30 and TRBJ1-1; 12 positions agree with TRBD1. The CDR3 is 17 amino acids. The V gene's germline CDR1 is GTSNPN and CDR2 SVGIG (reference sequence). V dropped 4 bases and J dropped 4; count of bases not matched to a gene: 13. The CDR3 DNA sequence: TGTGCCTGGACCCTACCGGGACAGGGGGCGCGGGGCACTGAAGCTTTCTTT. Its protein product is CAWTLPGQGARGTEAFF.